This TCR beta chain was retrieved from a study of blood T cell repertoires in COVID-19 (dated by TCRdb to about 2020). Turning to the overall study: Collaborator samples came from the United States, Italy and Spain and covered acute and convalescent phases of COVID-19. The material from the prospective study consisted of cDNA or gDNA derived from T cells, B-cell-depleted T cells, or PBMCs. Deeply sampled blood TCRbeta repertoires from subjects exposed to, actively infected with, or recovered from COVID-19 were included in the dataset. A freely available public database, intended as a resource for researchers studying the immune response to SARS-CoV-2, is where the repertoires were released. The samples were drawn from two sources: the first 160 participants of the ongoing ImmuneRACE study, and 950 to 1,500 subjects contributed by 6 global collaborators. A de-identified subject ID, COVID-19 status, age in years and sex were almost always included in the sample metadata. Where HLA class I and class II types were available, the types were taken from metadata supplied by the sample provider, not from assay-based typing.

Another Seattle source contributed samples from volunteer blood donors who had recovered from COVID-19. Collaborating institutions collected whole blood in K2EDTA tubes following their own protocols. Collaborator samples were shipped for TCRbeta analysis as frozen whole blood, isolated PBMCs, or DNA extracted from either sample type. Worth noting for this clone: This clone's antigen is unknown. Nothing much larger sits one base from this clone, and base qualities are not available.

TCRbeta CDR3 regions were amplified from genomic DNA using the immunoSEQ Assay, a bias-controlled multiplex PCR. The authors' pipeline ran thus. The number of nucleated cells in each sample was estimated by amplification of reference gene primers within the assay. To quantify the absolute abundance of each unique TCRbeta CDR3 rearrangement, sequence reads were collapsed and filtered. Productive Simpson clonality was computed per sample as the square root of Simpson's diversity index over productive rearrangements. TCRdb took this table from immuneACCESS and kept in-frame rearrangements with V and J called. Such tables lack part of the clones; where checked against another copy, unresolved V genes explain under half of the gap, and the rest is unexplained. Clone size and V and J calls were adopted from that table, with D and trimming inferred from the DNA. The sample profile shows some 150,000 clones; approximately 85% of them were found once. The ten largest clones represent roughly 1.2% of the sample.

CDR1 MNHEY and CDR2 SMNVEV were looked up in the germline V gene (reference sequence). The CDR3 contains 14 residues, cysteine and phenylalanine counted. The read is trimmed to its CDR3 DNA, 42 bases read in frame from base 1. Compared with germline, V lacks 8 bases and J lacks 4 bases; bases without a gene match: 11. On the study overall, not on this receptor specifically: Clinical and demographic metadata were provided uncurated, with the amount varying by source and participant.

The clonotype originates from a man in his fifties or sixties who had recovered from COVID-19. The V and J genes are TRBV27 and TRBJ2-7, with 7 middle bases fitting TRBD1. Sequenced: peripheral blood. The sequence in DNA is TGTGCCAGCCGGACAGGTCCGTTAACTTACGAGCAGTACTTC. The encoded protein is CASRTGPLTYEQYF.